The 19 T cell receptor beta chains listed next were all sequenced from one sample in a study of early T cells in non-severe SARS-CoV-2 infection. TCRdb analysed the 5' RACE reads with MiXCR anew, one entry per CDR3 protein. The table includes over 45,000 distinct CDR3 sequences, around 5.2% detected once. The sequenced sample consisted of whole blood. The source of these receptors is an adult who was a healthcare worker with PCR-confirmed SARS-CoV-2 infection or an uninfected control (not recorded which).

This clonotype was observed many times. V and J are TRBV30 and TRBJ1-1, with TRBD1 as a possible D gene (5 bases). Germline V CDR1 and CDR2: GTSNPN, SVGIG (reference sequence). The CDR3 has 13 amino acids. The ends were cut back, 0 bases at V and 4 bases at J, with 9 bases in the middle. The CDR3 DNA reads TGTGCCTGGAGTGTCGGAAGGGGCACTGAAGCTTTCTTT. Translating it yields CAWSVGRGTEAFF.

The chain couples TRBV5-1 to TRBJ1-4; weak D call: TRBD1 (5 bases). Germline CDR1 reads SGHRS; CDR2 reads YFSETQ. The CDR3 runs to 14 residues. V was cut by 2 bases and J by 4 bases, with 9 bases left in between. CDR3 coding DNA: TGCGCCAGCAGCTTCTCAGGGCTTAATGAAAAACTGTTTTTT. Translation: CASSFSGLNEKLFF.

A few counts support this clonotype. V and J are TRBV29-1 and TRBJ1-2; maybe TRBD1 (6 bases). The CDR3 extends over 13 amino acids. The germline V gene encodes CDR1 SQVTM and CDR2 ANQGSEA. The V and J ends lost 7 bases and 0 bases respectively, with 12 bases between them. The CDR3 nucleotides read TGCAGCGCCACAGGGCAATCTAACTATGGCTACACCTTC. The encoded protein is CSATGQSNYGYTF.

This clonotype was recorded at least ten times. The gene calls are TRBV29-1 and TRBJ1-5; no clear D gene. Looked up from germline, CDR1 is SQVTM and CDR2 is ANQGSEA. The CDR3 spans 12 residues. With 4 bases removed from V and 4 bases from J, the gap between germline ends came to 8 bases. The CDR3 region is CSVGRRNQPQHF. CDR3 in DNA: TGCAGCGTTGGCAGGCGGAATCAGCCCCAGCATTTT. Full variable domain (rest looked up from reference TRBV29-1 and TRBJ1-5): SAVISQKPSRDICQRGTSLTIQCQVDSQVTMMFWYRQQPGQSLTLIATANQGSEATYESGFVIDKFPISRPNLTFSTLTVSNMSPEDSSIYLCSVGRRNQPQHFGDGTRLSIL.

This clonotype has a count of ten or more. The V and J genes are TRBV7-7 and TRBJ2-7; 9 nucleotides line up with TRBD1. The CDR3 spans 14 residues. The V and J ends lost 5 bases and 2 bases, in that order; junction bases with no gene match: 4. Germline V CDR1 and CDR2: SSHAT, FNYEAQ (reference sequence). The CDR3 DNA reads as TGTGCCAGCAGCCCGGGACAGGGCCCCTACGAGCAGTACTTC. Its protein is CASSPGQGPYEQYF.

Many counts were recorded for this clonotype. V usage is TRBV7-2 and J usage is TRBJ1-2; D call uncertain. Looked up from germline, CDR1 is SGHTA and CDR2 is FQGNSA. The CDR3 totals 12 residues. V was pared by 4 bases and J by 6 bases, with 9 bases between. This chain's CDR3 is CASSSQRDGYTF. The DNA of the CDR3 is TGTGCCAGCAGCTCCCAGCGAGATGGCTACACCTTC.

This clonotype was observed many times. The chain joins TRBV7-2 to TRBJ1-3; 7 nucleotides agree with TRBD1. Germline V gene sequence: CDR1 SGHTA, CDR2 FQGNSA. The CDR3 sequence is 16 residues long. J was trimmed by 3 bases and V by 1 base; bases with no gene match: 6. CDR3 in DNA: TGTGCCAGCAGCTTAGAGGAGACAGGGTTTGGAAACACCATATATTTT. Translation: CASSLEETGFGNTIYF.

The sample holds many counts of this clonotype. The chain combines TRBV14 with TRBJ2-7; TRBD2 might be the D (6 bases). The germline V gene encodes CDR1 SGHDN and CDR2 FVKESK. The V gene lost 5 bases and the J gene lost 6 bases, with 14 bases spanning the gap. CDR3 size: 13 residues. CDR3 residues: CASSDAGWGEQYF. The CDR3 DNA is TGTGCCAGCAGCGACGCGGGATGGGGCGAGCAGTACTTC.

This clonotype was seen ten or more times. The rearrangement uses TRBV7-9 and TRBJ2-1, with 8 bases lining up with TRBD2. Trimming removed 5 bases from V and 1 base from J; junction bases left unmatched: 4. This CDR3 region has 15 residues. Germline V gene sequence: CDR1 SEHNR, CDR2 FQNEAQ (reference sequence). DNA of the CDR3: TGTGCCAGCAGCCTCAAGCGGGAGTCCTACAATGAGCAGTTCTTC. This translates into CASSLKRESYNEQFF.

This clonotype was detected only a few times. This rearrangement joins TRBV4-1 to TRBJ2-3; D is uncertain. The CDR3 has 14 amino acids. Germline V gene lookup returns CDR1 MGHRA and CDR2 YSYEKL. Trimming left V 3 bases short and J 0 bases short, with 7 bases between. The CDR3 sequence: CASSQAISTDTQYF. The CDR3 DNA reads TGCGCCAGCAGCCAGGCCATTAGCACAGATACGCAGTATTTT.

The table lists this clonotype with many counts. The chain employs TRBV4-3 and TRBJ2-3, with D tentatively TRBD1 or TRBD2 (6 bases each). The V and J ends lost 0 bases and 5 bases respectively, with 15 bases between them. Germline V lookup: CDR1 LGHNA, CDR2 YSLEER. The CDR3 runs 16 residues. Here the CDR3 DNA reads TGCGCCAGCAGCCAAGAGACGGGGGCGGGGAGAGATACGCAGTATTTT. Amino acid sequence: CASSQETGAGRDTQYF.

The chain carries TRBV5-1 and TRBJ2-7; D is perhaps TRBD2 (6 bases). Germline assignment: CDR1 SGHRS and CDR2 YFSETQ. Trimming pared 4 bases from V and 5 bases from J, leaving 16 bases between. This CDR3 region has 14 residues. CDR3 loop: CASSQGYPGDEQYF. The CDR3 nucleotides are TGCGCCAGCAGCCAAGGTTACCCGGGGGACGAGCAGTACTTC.

In this sample, this clonotype turned up many times. The V call is TRBV24-1, the J call TRBJ2-1; perhaps TRBD2 as D (6 bases). V lost 3 bases and J lost 6, with 14 bases in between. This CDR3 is 15 amino acids long. Germline loops: CDR1 KGHDR, CDR2 SFDVKD. The DNA of the CDR3 is TGTGCCACCAGTGATCAGTATAGGGGAGGCAATGAGCAGTTCTTC. It specifies CATSDQYRGGNEQFF.

Worth noting for this clonotype: Possible read error: a much larger clone is one base away. V usage is TRBV12-3 or TRBV12-4 and J usage is TRBJ2-3, with D perhaps given as TRBD1 or TRBD2 (5 bases each). V was cut by 8 bases and J by 2 bases, with 14 bases left in between. The CDR3 runs to 14 residues. In DNA form, the CDR3 reads TGTGCCAGCCTCGGCTGGGGGACCACAGATACGCAGTATTTT. Its protein product is CASLGWGTTDTQYF.

This clonotype was seen a handful of times. The genes are TRBV14 and TRBJ2-6; D not certain. The CDR3 runs to 15 residues. The V end was cut by 0 bases, the J end by 0 bases, with 3 bases between. Germline CDR1 is SGHDN and CDR2 is FVKESK. The CDR3 here is CASSQDDSGANVLTF. CDR3 nucleotide sequence: TGTGCCAGCAGCCAAGATGACTCTGGGGCCAACGTCCTGACTTTC.

The chain has TRBV29-1 and TRBJ1-2; TRBD1 is a possible D gene (6 bases). The ends were cut back, 4 bases at V and 3 bases at J, with 9 bases in the middle. The CDR3 is made up of 12 amino acids. Germline CDR1 and CDR2: SQVTM and ANQGSEA. The CDR3 bases are TGCAGCGTTGTAAGGGGGGACTATGGCTACACCTTC. This codes for CSVVRGDYGYTF.

This clonotype showed up many times. The V call is TRBV7-2, the J call TRBJ2-7; D is unresolved. With 4 bases removed from V and 2 bases from J, the gap between germline ends came to 6 bases. There are 12 residues in the CDR3. Germline CDR1 SGHTA, CDR2 FQGNSA. CDR3 in amino acids: CASSSLTYEQYF. CDR3 sequence (DNA): TGTGCCAGCAGCTCGCTCACCTACGAGCAGTACTTC.

This sequence joins TRBV6-2 or TRBV6-3 and TRBJ2-5, with D possibly being TRBD1 (5 bases). The CDR3 covers 13 residues. V was shortened by 7 bases and J by 4 bases, with 13 bases between the two germline ends. Germline CDR1 is MNHEY and CDR2 is SVGEGT. In DNA form, the CDR3 reads TGTGCCAGCAACAGGCCAGTGGTAGAGACCCAGTACTTC. Protein sequence: CASNRPVVETQYF.

The chain uses TRBV29-1 and TRBJ2-7, with 8 bases fitting TRBD2. Germline V gene lookup returns CDR1 SQVTM and CDR2 ANQGSEA. The CDR3 loop spans 12 amino acids. With 4 bases clipped from V and 4 bases from J, the junction kept 3 bases outside the gene matches. DNA for the CDR3: TGCAGCGTTGCGGCGGGGGGTTACGAGCAGTACTTC. Protein product: CSVAAGGYEQYF.